Below, 16 T cell receptor beta chains from the same sample are listed, as sequenced in a study of PD-1 blockade in classical Hodgkin lymphoma. All trial patients relapsed after autologous stem cell transplantation. The data were produced by immunoSEQ multiplex PCR, yet TCRdb's version contains in-frame clones alone and is incomplete. Among over 60,000 clones listed, 71% were seen once. Sample: peripheral blood mononuclear cells (PBMCs), taken before the second cycle of nivolumab. These receptors originate from a human donor with classical Hodgkin lymphoma.

The chain uses TRBV9 and TRBJ2-7, with D maybe TRBD1 (5 bases). The CDR3 contains 14 residues. Trimming shortened V by 0 bases and J by 6 bases, and 13 bases separated the two germline ends. Per the germline V gene, CDR1 is SGDLS and CDR2 is YYNGEE. CDR3 in amino acids: CASSVEQELGEQYF. The DNA of the CDR3 is TGTGCCAGCAGCGTAGAACAGGAGCTCGGCGAGCAGTACTTC.

This clone is a singleton in its sample. The genes are TRBV5-6 and TRBJ1-5; D is unclear. The CDR3 length is 12 residues. V was cut by 2 bases and J by 7 bases, with 7 bases left in between. The germline V gene encodes CDR1 SGHDT and CDR2 YYEEEE. CDR3 coding DNA: TGTGCCAGCAGCTTTGGGAAACAGCCCCAGCATTTT. This translates into CASSFGKQPQHF.

The rearrangement uses TRBV7-7 and TRBJ2-3, with a possible D match to TRBD2 (6 bases). V shed 1 base and J shed 2 bases, with 10 bases lying between them. The CDR3 is 15 residues long. CDR1 is SSHAT, CDR2 FNYEAQ, per germline (reference sequence). CDR3 in amino acids: CASSLGRGLTDTQYF. The CDR3 DNA is TGTGCCAGCAGCTTAGGGCGGGGCCTCACAGATACGCAGTATTTT.

The chain combines TRBV6-1 with TRBJ2-7, with TRBD1 matching 8 bases. Germline CDR1 MNHNS, CDR2 SASEGT. The CDR3 is made up of 14 amino acids. With 4 bases clipped from V and 4 bases from J, the junction kept 6 bases outside the gene matches. Written as DNA, the CDR3 is TGTGCCAGCAGTGTGGGACAGGTTGTGTACGAGCAGTACTTC. This encodes CASSVGQVVYEQYF.

This clone appeared a few times. The gene calls are TRBV10-3 and TRBJ2-7, with 9 positions matching TRBD2. The V gene end was trimmed by 3 bases and the J gene end by 0 bases; junction bases not matched to a gene: 9. The CDR3 runs to 17 residues. Germline loops: CDR1 ENHRY, CDR2 SYGVKD. The CDR3 sequence is CAISDQLAGSNSYEQYF. The CDR3, as DNA: TGTGCCATCAGTGATCAGCTAGCGGGGTCCAACTCCTACGAGCAGTACTTC.

This sequence joins TRBV7-6 and TRBJ2-3, with 15 positions matching TRBD2. This CDR3 has 21 amino acids. V trimming: 5 bases; J trimming: 0 bases; junction bases outside the gene matches: 15. Germline CDR1 is SGHVS and CDR2 is FNYEAQ. CDR3 residues: CASSVNPPGLAGGTSTDTQYF. The CDR3 DNA follows: TGTGCCAGCAGCGTAAACCCGCCGGGACTAGCGGGAGGAACTAGCACAGATACGCAGTATTTT. The full variable domain, in which reference TRBV7-6 and TRBJ2-3 provide the parts outside the CDR3, is GAGVSQSPRYKVTKRGQDVALRCDPISGHVSLYWYRQALGQGPEFLTYFNYEAQQDKSGLPNDRFSAERPEGSISTLTIQRTEQRDSAMYRCASSVNPPGLAGGTSTDTQYFGPGTRLTVL.

The gene calls are TRBV14 and TRBJ1-3; D call uncertain. Germline CDR1 SGHDN, CDR2 FVKESK. Trimming left V 3 bases short and J 9 bases short, with 12 bases between. The CDR3 sequence is 13 residues long. DNA of the CDR3: TGTGCCAGCAGCCACCCCGGTTTGATCACCATATATTTT. It specifies CASSHPGLITIYF. Combining the CDR3 with reference TRBV14 and TRBJ1-3 gives the whole variable domain EAGVTQFPSHSVIEKGQTVTLRCDPISGHDNLYWYRRVMGKEIKFLLHFVKESKQDESGMPNNRFLAERTGGTYSTLKVQPAELEDSGVYFCASSHPGLITIYFGEGSWLTVV.

The rearrangement joins TRBV5-1 to TRBJ1-3; D may be TRBD1 (6 bases). Germline CDR1 is SGHRS and CDR2 is YFSETQ. This CDR3 is built from 17 residues. Trimming removed 4 bases at V and 0 bases at J, with 17 bases between. Here the CDR3 reads CASSDAGGGLSGNTIYF. The CDR3, as DNA: TGCGCCAGCAGCGACGCGGGTGGGGGGCTCTCTGGAAACACCATATATTTT.

This rearrangement joins TRBV30 to TRBJ1-1; D may be TRBD1 (5 bases). V was trimmed by 3 bases and J by 6 bases, leaving 14 bases between them. The CDR3 sequence is 13 residues long. Germline V lookup: CDR1 GTSNPN, CDR2 SVGIG (reference sequence). CDR3 amino acids: CAWSSGYFAEAFF. CDR3 DNA: TGTGCCTGGAGCTCAGGGTATTTCGCTGAAGCTTTCTTT.

The CDR3 loop reads CASSNTGTVNEKLFF. Here the CDR3 DNA reads TGTGCCAGTAGTAACACCGGGACAGTGAATGAAAAACTGTTTTTT. This chain joins TRBV19 and TRBJ1-4; 7 nucleotides align to TRBD1. Germline CDR1 is LNHDA and CDR2 is SQIVND (reference sequence). The V gene end was trimmed by 4 bases and the J gene end by 5 bases; junction bases not matched to a gene: 7. This CDR3 spans 15 amino acids.

The V call is TRBV27, the J call TRBJ2-1, with D possibly TRBD2 on 6 matching bases. Germline V lookup: CDR1 MNHEY, CDR2 SMNVEV (reference sequence). The length of the CDR3 is 19 residues. V lost 3 bases, J lost 9 bases, and 30 bases lay in between. CDR3 in amino acids: CASSFLACSGGLRRCEQFF. The CDR3 DNA reads TGTGCCAGCAGTTTTCTTGCATGTAGTGGGGGACTTAGGAGGTGTGAGCAGTTCTTC.

This clone has more than one count but fewer than ten. The V and J genes are TRBV4-1 and TRBJ2-6; D gene ambiguous. CDR3 length: 16 amino acids. The V end lost 0 bases, the J end lost 0 bases, and 6 bases lay between the germline ends. Looked up from germline, CDR1 is MGHRA and CDR2 is YSYEKL. Here the CDR3 reads CASSQEGFSGANVLTF. As DNA, the CDR3 is TGCGCCAGCAGCCAAGAGGGGTTCTCTGGGGCCAACGTCCTGACTTTC.

The rearrangement links TRBV5-1 to TRBJ2-6, with D possibly called TRBD1 or TRBD2 (5 bases each). The CDR3 sequence is 16 residues long. Germline CDR1 SGHRS, CDR2 YFSETQ. Trimming removed 2 bases at V and 2 bases at J, with 11 bases between. CDR3 in DNA: TGCGCCAGCAGCTTAACCGGGGCGCCTGGGGCCAACGTCCTGACTTTC. Protein sequence: CASSLTGAPGANVLTF.

This clone occurred a few times. This rearrangement joins TRBV2 to TRBJ1-2, with D hard to call. The V gene's germline CDR1 is SNHLY and CDR2 FYNNEI. V was cut by 5 bases and J by 2 bases, with 9 bases left in between. The CDR3 extends over 13 amino acids. In nucleotides, the CDR3 is TGTGCCAGCAGTTCACCGACAAACTATGGCTACACCTTC. Amino acid sequence: CASSSPTNYGYTF. The full variable domain, in which reference TRBV2 and TRBJ1-2 provide the parts outside the CDR3, is EPEVTQTPSHQVTQMGQEVILRCVPISNHLYFYWYRQILGQKVEFLVSFYNNEISEKSEIFDDQFSVERPDGSNFTLKIRSTKLEDSAMYFCASSSPTNYGYTFGSGTRLTVV.

Relative to its sample, this clone is medium-sized. The rearrangement uses TRBV29-1 and TRBJ1-4; D uncertain. V gave up 5 bases and J gave up 4 bases, with 17 bases separating them. CDR3 length: 15 amino acids. Germline V gene data show CDR1 as SQVTM and CDR2 as ANQGSEA. CDR3 nucleotides: TGCAGCGTTTTGGGCCGGACCGGGTTTAATGAAAAACTGTTTTTT. It codes for CSVLGRTGFNEKLFF.

The chain carries TRBV7-8 and TRBJ2-1; possible D gene TRBD2, 6 bases. Trimming stripped 6 bases from V and 0 bases from J, with 9 bases between. CDR3 length: 14 amino acids. Germline lookup yields CDR1 SGHVS and CDR2 FQNEAQ. In DNA, the CDR3 is TGTGCCAGCAGTTCTAGCGCCTCCTACAATGAGCAGTTCTTC. Protein sequence: CASSSSASYNEQFF.